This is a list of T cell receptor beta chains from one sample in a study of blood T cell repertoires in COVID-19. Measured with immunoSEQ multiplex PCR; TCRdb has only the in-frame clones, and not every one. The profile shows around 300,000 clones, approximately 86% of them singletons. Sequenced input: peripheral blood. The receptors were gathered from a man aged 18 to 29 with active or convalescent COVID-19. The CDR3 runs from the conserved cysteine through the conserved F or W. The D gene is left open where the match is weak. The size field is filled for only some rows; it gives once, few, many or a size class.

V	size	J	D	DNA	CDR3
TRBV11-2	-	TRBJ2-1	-	TGTGCCAGCAGCTCACTATGGGGGGAACAGTTCTTC	CASSSLWGEQFF
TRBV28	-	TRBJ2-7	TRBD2	TGTGCCAGCAGCCGGACTAGCGTTGGCTCCTACGAGCAGTACTTC	CASSRTSVGSYEQYF
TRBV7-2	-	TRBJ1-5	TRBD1	TGTGCCAGCAGCGGCGGGGCAGGGGTAGGGGGCCAGCCCCAGCATTTT	CASSGGAGVGGQPQHF
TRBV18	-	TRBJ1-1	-	TGTGCCAGCTCACCCCTCTCTGGTCCGGTGAATGCTGAAGCTTTCTTT	CASSPLSGPVNAEAFF
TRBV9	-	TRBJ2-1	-	TGTGCCAGCAGCCTTCCAGGCAATGAGCAGTTCTTC	CASSLPGNEQFF
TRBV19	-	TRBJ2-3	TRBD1	TGTGCCAGTAGTAAACCGGGACAGGGCCCAGATACGCAGTATTTT	CASSKPGQGPDTQYF
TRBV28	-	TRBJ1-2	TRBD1	TGTGCCAGCAGACCACAGGGGGCCAATGGCTACACCTTC	CASRPQGANGYTF
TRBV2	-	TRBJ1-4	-	TGTGCCAGCACCCGACAGGATCTAAATGAAAAACTGTTTTTT	CASTRQDLNEKLFF
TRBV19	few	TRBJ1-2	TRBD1	TGTGCCAGTAGTACATACCGGGACAGGGGGCCCTATGGCTACACCTTC	CASSTYRDRGPYGYTF
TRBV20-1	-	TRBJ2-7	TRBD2	TGCAGTGCTAGTCAGTCTAGCGGGGTGCCTTACGAGCAGTACTTC	CSASQSSGVPYEQYF
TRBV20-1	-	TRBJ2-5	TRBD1	TGCAGTGCTAGTCCGGGACAGGGGGTTTCAGAGACCCAGTACTTC	CSASPGQGVSETQYF
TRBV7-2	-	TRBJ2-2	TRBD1	TGTGCCAGCTTGAGAGGGACAGGGGACACCGGGGAGCTGTTTTTT	CASLRGTGDTGELFF
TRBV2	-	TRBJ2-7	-	TGTGCCAGCATGCAAAAATCGGCAGCGACAGCCTACGAGCAGTACTTC	CASMQKSAATAYEQYF
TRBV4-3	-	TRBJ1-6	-	TGCGCCAGCAGCCAAGATTCATCGGGTTTATCCTATAATTCACCCCTCCACTTT	CASSQDSSGLSYNSPLHF
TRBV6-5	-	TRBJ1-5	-	TGTGCCAGCAGTTACTCGAACGGGGGGGATCAGCCCCAGCATTTT	CASSYSNGGDQPQHF
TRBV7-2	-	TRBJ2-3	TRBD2	TGTGCCAGCAGCGTTGGACTAGCCACAGATACGCAGTATTTT	CASSVGLATDTQYF
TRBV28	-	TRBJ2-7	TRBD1	TGTGCCAGCAGCCGGACAGGGGAATCCTACGAGCAGTACTTC	CASSRTGESYEQYF
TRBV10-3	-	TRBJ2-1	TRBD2	TGTGCCATCAAGGATGGGGGCGAAACGACTAGCGGCACCCTTGAGCAGTTCTTC	CAIKDGGETTSGTLEQFF
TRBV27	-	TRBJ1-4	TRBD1	TGTGCCAGCAGTACCGGGACAGGAAATGAAAAACTGTTTTTT	CASSTGTGNEKLFF
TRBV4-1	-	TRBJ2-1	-	TGCGCCAGCAGCCAAGATGGCAGGCTGTTCTTC	CASSQDGRLFF
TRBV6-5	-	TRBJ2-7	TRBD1	TGTGCCAGCAGGCCCGACAGGGGTTCCGAGCAGTACTTC	CASRPDRGSEQYF
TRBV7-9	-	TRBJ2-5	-	TGTGCCAGCAGTCCGGGACTCCTCCATTTGATTCAGTACTTC	CASSPGLLHLIQYF
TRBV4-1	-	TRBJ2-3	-	TGCGCCAGCAGCCCAAGAGAACTAGCCCTCAGCACAGATACGCAGTATTTT	CASSPRELALSTDTQYF
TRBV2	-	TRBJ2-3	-	TGTGCCAGCAGTGCTATACAGGGAGATACGCAGTATTTT	CASSAIQGDTQYF
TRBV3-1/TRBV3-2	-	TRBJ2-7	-	TGTGCCAGCAGCCGCCTCGGGGCTAGCGTCTACGAGCAGTACTTC	CASSRLGASVYEQYF
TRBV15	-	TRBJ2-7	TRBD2	TGTGCCACCAGCAGAGATCTCCGGACTAGTGGGGGCTACGAGCAGTACTTC	CATSRDLRTSGGYEQYF
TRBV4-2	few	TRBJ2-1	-	TGTGCCAGCAGCCAAGTTACGGGGGGCCTCCAGTTCTTC	CASSQVTGGLQFF
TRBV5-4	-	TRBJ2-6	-	TGTGCCAGCAGCTCCCAGGGAGGTGGGGCCAACGTCCTGACTTTC	CASSSQGGGANVLTF
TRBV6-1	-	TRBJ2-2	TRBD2	TGTGCCAGCAGTGAACTGTTTCTTAGCGGGGGAATAGCCGGGGAGCTGTTTTTT	CASSELFLSGGIAGELFF
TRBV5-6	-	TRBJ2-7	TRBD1	TGTGCCAGCAGCTTTCGAACAGGGGCTAACTACGAGCAGTACTTC	CASSFRTGANYEQYF
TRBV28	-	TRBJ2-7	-	TGTGCCAGCAGCTCCCGACTAGGCAGGCACTACGAGCAGTACTTC	CASSSRLGRHYEQYF